This TCR beta chain was captured in a study of blood T cell repertoires in COVID-19. The wider study: There were acute and convalescent COVID-19 samples, and they came from the United States, Italy and Spain. T cells, B-cell-depleted T cells, or PBMCs supplied cDNA or gDNA.

This CDR3 has 14 amino acids. CDR1 and CDR2 from the germline V gene are SGHTA and FQGNSA. The trim removed 4 bases at V and 4 bases at J, leaving 2 bases unmatched. Original data processing: Amplification of reference gene primers was used by the study to estimate nucleated cell counts. The assay was immunoSEQ multiplex PCR, and TCRdb's table has in-frame clones only and misses some. D and trimming were read from the DNA, whereas the V and J calls and clone size are those reported in that table. The table lists approximately 150,000 clones, around 85% of them singletons, with approximately 11% in the top ten.

This chain links TRBV7-2 with TRBJ1-3; 9 positions agree with TRBD1. The clonotype originates from a man in his 60s with active or convalescent COVID-19. Material for sequencing was peripheral blood. The CDR3 bases are TGTGCCAGCAGCTGGGGGACAGGGGGAAACACCATATATTTT. Its protein product is CASSWGTGGNTIYF.